This T cell receptor (beta chain) was retrieved from a study of T cells in Graves' hyperthyroidism and ophthalmopathy. Orbital computed tomography and thyroid ultrasound, together with serum TRAb and thyroxine and clinical symptoms, were used for diagnoses. The CDR3 has 15 residues. V shed 6 bases and J shed 3 bases, with 16 bases lying between them. Germline-derived CDR1 and CDR2 are SGHAT and FQDESV (reference sequence). Regarding this clonotype: Antigen: not known.

Study-wide results and limits: The authors' 13 V-J model separated ophthalmopathy from stable hyperthyroidism.

The TCR beta CDR3 regions underwent amplification using RNA transcripts as the source. The primer set for the first-round RT-PCR of the TCR CDR3 was HTBI. TCRdb fed the multiplex PCR reads into MiXCR, producing one record per CDR3 protein. The data show approximately 640,000 distinct CDR3 sequences, with about 18% seen just once and around 15% held by the top ten. The genes are TRBV11-1 and TRBJ2-3; D call uncertain. Source material: blood. The origin of this receptor is a man aged 50 or older with Graves' hyperthyroidism. CDR3 in DNA: TGTGCCAGCAGATCCCCTGCGGCTAGAACAGATACGCAGTATTTT. This encodes CASRSPAARTDTQYF.